The sequence of this T cell receptor beta chain was determined in a study of HIV-infected patients and healthy controls. Study in general: CD8 counts did not change consistently during early therapy; the CD4:CD8 ratio climbed slightly. By the second bleed, viral load was undetectable in 11 of 16 patients.

Many counts were recorded for this clonotype. V was cut by 2 bases and J by 6 bases, with 16 bases left in between. CDR3 length: 15 amino acids. The repertoire came from unfractionated whole blood and reflected all unsorted peripheral T cells. Reverse transcription used roughly 450 ng RNA and constant-region primers for alpha and beta. Using multiplexing indices, alpha and beta chain libraries were generated apart by chain-specific third strand synthesis. Via MiXCR, TCRdb re-called the 5' RACE reads, giving one row per CDR3 protein. The data show thousands of distinct CDR3 sequences, with 6.5% to 9.5% seen just once and approximately 32% held by the top ten.

The chain uses TRBV12-3 or TRBV12-4 and TRBJ1-2; possible D gene TRBD1, 6 bases. Sample: blood, taken before antiretroviral therapy. The clonotype was recovered from an adult with HIV infection. The donor label of this sample is uncertain. This CDR3 is CASSLPGAIGDGYTF. CDR3 DNA: TGTGCCAGCAGTTTACCAGGGGCTATTGGTGATGGCTACACCTTC.